This T cell receptor beta chain derives from a study of blood T cell repertoires in COVID-19. Study overall: The analysed material was cDNA or gDNA that came from T cells, B-cell-depleted T cells, or PBMCs.

This CDR3 region has 13 residues. Original methodology: Amplification with reference gene primers provided the estimates of nucleated cell counts. The assay was immunoSEQ multiplex PCR, and TCRdb's table has in-frame clones only and misses some. The V and J calls and the clone size are those of that table, but D and trimming were determined from the DNA. The sample includes more than 100,000 clones, roughly 80% of them seen just once. The chain has TRBV21-1 and TRBJ2-7; the table's D call, TRBD2, was not checked against the DNA. TRBV21-1 is reported as a pseudogene. The sample was peripheral blood. The TCR was taken from a woman aged 45-65 years with acute or convalescent COVID-19. CDR3 region: CASRLWRDYEQYF. CDR3 nucleotide sequence: TGTGCCAGCAGACTTTGGCGGGACTACGAGCAGTACTTC.